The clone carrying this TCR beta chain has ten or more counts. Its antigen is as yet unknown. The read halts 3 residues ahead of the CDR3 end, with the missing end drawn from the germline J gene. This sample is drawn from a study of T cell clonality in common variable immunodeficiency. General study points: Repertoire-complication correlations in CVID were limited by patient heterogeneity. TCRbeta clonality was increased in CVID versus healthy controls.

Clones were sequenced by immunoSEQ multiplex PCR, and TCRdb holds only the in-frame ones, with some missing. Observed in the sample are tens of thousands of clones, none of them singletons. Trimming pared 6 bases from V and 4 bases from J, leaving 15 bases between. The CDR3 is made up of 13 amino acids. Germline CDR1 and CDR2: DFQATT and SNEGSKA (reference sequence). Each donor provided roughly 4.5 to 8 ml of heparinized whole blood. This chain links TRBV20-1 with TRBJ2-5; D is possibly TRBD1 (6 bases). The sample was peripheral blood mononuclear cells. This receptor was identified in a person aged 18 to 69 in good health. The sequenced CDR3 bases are TGCAGTGCCTTACAGGGTCTTCCAGAGACC. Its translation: CSALQGLPET. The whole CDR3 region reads CSALQGLPETQYF.